These 16 T cell receptor beta chains were sequenced from one sample in a study of early T cells in non-severe SARS-CoV-2 infection (dated by TCRdb to the early 2020s). The library came from 5' RACE. Instrument on record: NextSeq 500. The raw public reads went through TCRdb reprocessing: fastp at Q25, MiXCR clone calling, in-frame beta chains kept. Every CDR3 protein is listed once, alongside the most common genes and DNA of its rows. The sample data list 90,000 to 120,000 distinct CDR3 sequences, and around 10% of these were observed just once. Of the sample, approximately 6.9% is held by the ten largest clones. Sequenced sample: whole blood. The source is an adult who was a healthcare worker with PCR-confirmed SARS-CoV-2 infection or an uninfected control (not recorded which).

This rearrangement joins TRBV28 to TRBJ2-7, with 10 bases fitting TRBD1. The CDR3 length is 15 residues. Germline V gene sequence: CDR1 MDHEN, CDR2 SYDVKM. J was trimmed by 3 bases and V by 6 bases; bases with no gene match: 8. CDR3 nucleotide sequence: TGTGCCAGCAGCCGTCCCGGGACAGGGGTCTACGAGCAGTACTTC. Residues: CASSRPGTGVYEQYF.

This clonotype occurred many times. This chain connects TRBV27 to TRBJ2-1; 12 bases align to TRBD2. Germline V gene sequence: CDR1 MNHEY, CDR2 SMNVEV (reference sequence). Germline trimming cut 6 bases from V and 5 bases from J; bases unmatched to any gene: 5. This CDR3 is built from 15 residues. In DNA form, the CDR3 reads TGTGCCAGCAGCGGGCTAGCGGGGGGGGACAATGAGCAGTTCTTC. It codes for CASSGLAGGDNEQFF.

The chain carries TRBV19 and TRBJ2-5; 7 bases fit TRBD1. Losses at the gene ends were 7 bases for V and 6 bases for J; bases not matched to a gene: 8. This CDR3 is 13 amino acids long. Germline CDR1 LNHDA, CDR2 SQIVND (reference sequence). The CDR3 loop is CASTPTGMKTQYF. CDR3 sequence (DNA): TGTGCCAGTACCCCGACAGGGATGAAGACCCAGTACTTC.

In this sample, this clonotype turned up many times. This rearrangement joins TRBV7-9 to TRBJ1-1; D is ambiguous. V gave up 5 bases and J gave up 4 bases, with 17 bases separating them. Germline CDR1 and CDR2: SEHNR and FQNEAQ (reference sequence). The CDR3 is 15 residues long. The CDR3 reads CASSQIQREVTEAFF. The CDR3 DNA reads TGTGCCAGCAGCCAGATCCAGAGGGAGGTCACTGAAGCTTTCTTT.

This clonotype was seen only a few times. The genes are TRBV6-5 and TRBJ1-1, with D hard to call. CDR3 length: 15 amino acids. Germline lookup yields CDR1 MNHEY and CDR2 SVGAGI. Deletions cut 6 bases from V and 4 bases from J, with 18 bases between. The CDR3 spells CASRPLGRRGTEAFF. The CDR3 coding sequence is TGTGCCAGCAGGCCCCTCGGCCGCCGGGGCACTGAAGCTTTCTTT.

J is TRBJ1-2 and V is TRBV13; 8 bases are shared with TRBD1. The CDR3 spans 13 residues. Trimming removed 5 bases from V and 8 bases from J; junction bases left unmatched: 7. Germline V lookup: CDR1 PRHDT, CDR2 FYEKMQ (reference sequence). CDR3 in DNA: TGTGCCAGCAGCCCAGGGGGCGATTGGGGCTACACCTTC. Translated, it gives CASSPGGDWGYTF.

This clonotype was detected only a few times. This chain uses TRBV12-3 or TRBV12-4 with TRBJ2-5; 9 bases agree with TRBD2. The length of the CDR3 is 13 residues. V lost 4 bases and J lost 3; bases outside the gene matches: 0. The CDR3 region is CASSWTSEETQYF. The CDR3 DNA reads TGTGCCAGCAGTTGGACTAGCGAAGAGACCCAGTACTTC.

This clonotype appeared a few times. The chain recombines TRBV5-6 with TRBJ2-2; TRBD1 might be the D (7 bases). With 4 bases removed from V and 5 bases from J, the gap between germline ends came to 18 bases. Germline V lookup: CDR1 SGHDT, CDR2 YYEEEE. CDR3 size: 16 residues. The CDR3 here is CASSPPGRGATGELFF. The CDR3, as DNA: TGTGCCAGCAGCCCGCCCGGCAGGGGGGCTACCGGGGAGCTGTTTTTT.

J is TRBJ2-5 and V is TRBV28, with D possibly matching TRBD2 (6 bases). The CDR3 contains 16 residues. Germline-derived CDR1 and CDR2 are MDHEN and SYDVKM. The ends were cut back, 0 bases at V and 1 base at J, with 12 bases in the middle. This chain's CDR3 is CASSLWRGKGQETQYF. The CDR3 nucleotides read TGTGCCAGCAGTTTATGGCGGGGAAAGGGCCAAGAGACCCAGTACTTC. The variable domain in full, completed from reference TRBV28 and TRBJ2-5, reads DVKVTQSSRYLVKRTGEKVFLECVQDMDHENMFWYRQDPGLGLRLIYFSYDVKMKEKGDIPEGYSVSREKKERFSLILESASTNQTSMYLCASSLWRGKGQETQYFGPGTRLLVL.

This clonotype appeared many times. The chain employs TRBV6-5 and TRBJ2-6, with D unresolved. The V end was cut by 3 bases, the J end by 4 bases, with 4 bases between. Germline V gene sequence: CDR1 MNHEY, CDR2 SVGAGI. The CDR3 is 13 residues long. The CDR3 protein is CASSYSGANVLTF. The CDR3 region has the DNA TGTGCCAGCAGTTATTCCGGGGCCAACGTCCTGACTTTC.

This clonotype was counted ten times or more. The chain links TRBV12-2 to TRBJ2-5; TRBD1, as called in the table, went unchecked against the DNA. TRBV12-2 is labeled a pseudogene. This CDR3 has 15 amino acids. CDR3 bases: TGTGCAAGTCGCCTCAGGGGGCCGGGAGTAGAGACCCAGTACTTC. Translated: CASRLRGPGVETQYF.

This clonotype was detected many times. The V and J genes are TRBV11-3 and TRBJ2-1; D uncertain. The V gene lost 3 bases and the J gene lost 7 bases, with 10 bases spanning the gap. This CDR3 is built from 13 residues. CDR1 is SGHNT and CDR2 is YENEEA in the germline V gene. The CDR3 DNA sequence: TGTGCCAGCAGCTTTATGGGTGGGAATGAGCAGTTCTTC. Its translation is CASSFMGGNEQFF.

The sample holds a few counts of this clonotype. The junction differs from germline at one of its ends, possibly a read error. The chain uses TRBV12-3 or TRBV12-4 and TRBJ2-3; 11 bases match TRBD2. The CDR3 has 15 amino acids. CDR3 DNA: TGTGCCAGCAGTATAGCGGGAGGGCCCAGAGATACGCAGTATTTT. Amino acids: CASSIAGGPRDTQYF.

This clonotype has at least ten counts. The rearrangement uses TRBV11-3 and TRBJ2-2; D is unresolved. This CDR3 is built from 16 residues. V was trimmed by 2 bases and J by 6 bases, leaving 16 bases between them. CDR1 and CDR2 (germline): SGHNT, YENEEA. The CDR3 loop reads CASSLRSGTSAGELFF. The DNA for the CDR3 is TGTGCCAGCAGCTTAAGGTCGGGCACCAGCGCCGGGGAGCTGTTTTTT.

This clonotype was found many times. The V call is TRBV28, the J call TRBJ2-1; 13 nucleotides match TRBD2. Per germline, CDR1 MDHEN and CDR2 SYDVKM. V lost 11 bases, J lost 5 bases, and 3 bases stayed unmatched. CDR3 length equals 13 residues. As DNA, the CDR3 is TGTGCCGCCGGACTAGCGGGAGACAATGAGCAGTTCTTC. Translation gives CAAGLAGDNEQFF.

The V gene is TRBV29-1, the J gene TRBJ1-3, with D hard to call. Germline loops: CDR1 SQVTM, CDR2 ANQGSEA. The CDR3 spans 13 residues. V shed 7 bases and J shed 0 bases, with 10 bases lying between them. The CDR3 DNA sequence: TGCAGCGCCCGGACGGGCTCTGGAAACACCATATATTTT. It translates to CSARTGSGNTIYF. Drawing the rest from reference TRBV29-1 and TRBJ1-3, the complete variable domain is SAVISQKPSRDICQRGTSLTIQCQVDSQVTMMFWYRQQPGQSLTLIATANQGSEATYESGFVIDKFPISRPNLTFSTLTVSNMSPEDSSIYLCSARTGSGNTIYFGEGSWLTVV.